Listed below are T cell receptor beta chains from one sample, sequenced in a study of shared clonotypes between healthy human individuals. Repertoires were generated with immunoSEQ multiplex PCR, while TCRdb's copy carries only in-frame clones and drops some. The sample has approximately 1.5 million clones; just under 99% are singletons. The material sequenced was naive CD4+ T cells sorted from blood. Receptor source: a man aged 25 to 40 in good health. Both conserved end residues are trimmed from each CDR3. Fields, in order: J gene, V gene, CDR3 protein.

>TRBJ2-1|TRBV28
ASSNRGGDNEQF
>TRBJ2-5|TRBV28
ASSLRGNQY
>TRBJ2-1|TRBV9
ASSVGWGERNEQF
>TRBJ1-4|TRBV28
ATSWGRQIRELF
>TRBJ2-1|TRBV28
ASSFLKGGDNEQF
>TRBJ2-2|TRBV12-5
ASGPGQSNTGELF
>TRBJ2-1|TRBV10-2
ASSGTSGEYQF
>TRBJ1-2|TRBV29-1
SVGTGFRGGYT
>TRBJ2-1|TRBV11-2
ASSTGSSSYNEQF
>TRBJ2-7|TRBV5-1
ASSLNRHYEQY
>TRBJ2-7|TRBV7-2
ASSLARSRASYEQY
>TRBJ1-2|TRBV7-9
ASSSDRVLSGYT
>TRBJ1-1|TRBV18
ASSLGGIMNTEAF
>TRBJ2-1|TRBV5-1
ASSFGGGDNEQF
>TRBJ2-5|TRBV6-1
ASSGQTQETQY
>TRBJ2-5|TRBV5-1
ASRGGGQETQY
>TRBJ1-1|TRBV2
ASSGGLRTEAF
>TRBJ1-4|TRBV29-1
SAHDRTNEKLF
>TRBJ2-1|TRBV7-2
ASSLVPGSYNEQF
>TRBJ2-1|TRBV19
ASSIVGGKVNEQF
>TRBJ1-2|TRBV28
ASSHRGPGYT
>TRBJ2-7|TRBV28
ASSSGAVYEQY
>TRBJ2-3|TRBV11-3
ASGQGRTDTQY
>TRBJ2-1|TRBV9
ASSVVGGGNEQF
>TRBJ1-4|TRBV5-6
ASSFSPSNEKLF
>TRBJ1-2|TRBV6-5
ASSYDRLANYGYT